This record concerns one TCR beta chain sequence. Its target is not known. This sample is drawn from a study of T-cell memory formation after mild COVID-19. Findings and caveats of the study: A second wave expanding day 15 to 37 was CD4+-biased; contracting clones were balanced. The authors did not confirm SARS-CoV-2 specificity of second-wave clones peaking day 37.

TCRdb reprocessed the 5' RACE reads with MiXCR, giving one entry per CDR3 protein. This table holds about half a million distinct CDR3 sequences, about 20% found once. CDR1 is LNHDA and CDR2 is SQIVND in the germline V gene (reference sequence). V was pared by 6 bases and J by 5 bases, with 13 bases between. This CDR3 comprises 13 residues. This chain connects TRBV19 to TRBJ1-1; D is unclear. Input material: PBMCs or a T cell subset sorted from them (not recorded which). The source of this sequence is an adult woman who had mild COVID-19 (a few samples of this study predate the infection). Cell type and time point are not known. The CDR3 DNA reads TGTGCCAGTAGCCCCCTTGTGGGGACTGAAGCTTTCTTT. It translates to CASSPLVGTEAFF.